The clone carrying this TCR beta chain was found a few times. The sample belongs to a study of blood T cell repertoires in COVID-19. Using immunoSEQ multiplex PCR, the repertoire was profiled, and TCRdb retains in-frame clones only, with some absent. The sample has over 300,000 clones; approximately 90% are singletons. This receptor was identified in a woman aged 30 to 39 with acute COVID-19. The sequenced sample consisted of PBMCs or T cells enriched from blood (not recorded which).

The CDR3 is CASIRDTYNMNTEAFF. The CDR3 DNA is TGTGCCAGCATCCGGGACACCTATAACATGAACACTGAAGCTTTCTTT. The chain recombines TRBV27 with TRBJ1-1, with D possibly TRBD1 on 6 matching bases. V was shortened by 7 bases and J by 0 bases, with 18 bases between the two germline ends. Looked up from germline, CDR1 is MNHEY and CDR2 is SMNVEV (reference sequence). The CDR3 runs to 16 residues.